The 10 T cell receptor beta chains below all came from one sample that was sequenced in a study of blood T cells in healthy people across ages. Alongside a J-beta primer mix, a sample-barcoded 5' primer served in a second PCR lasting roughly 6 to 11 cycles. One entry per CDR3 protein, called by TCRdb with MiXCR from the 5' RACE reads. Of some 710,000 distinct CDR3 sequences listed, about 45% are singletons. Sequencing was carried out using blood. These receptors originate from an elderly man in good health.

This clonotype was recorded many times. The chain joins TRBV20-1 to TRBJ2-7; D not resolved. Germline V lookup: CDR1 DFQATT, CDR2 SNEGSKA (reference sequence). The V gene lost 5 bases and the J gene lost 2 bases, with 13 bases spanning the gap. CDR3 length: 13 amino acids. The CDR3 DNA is TGCAGTGCTCCACAAAGCGAAACCTACGAGCAGTACTTC. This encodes CSAPQSETYEQYF.

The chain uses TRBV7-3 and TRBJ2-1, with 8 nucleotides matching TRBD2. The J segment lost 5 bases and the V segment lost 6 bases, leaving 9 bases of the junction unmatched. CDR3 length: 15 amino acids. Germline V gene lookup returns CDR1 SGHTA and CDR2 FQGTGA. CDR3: CASSEAGVLHNEQFF. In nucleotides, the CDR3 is TGTGCCAGCAGTGAAGCGGGAGTCCTGCACAATGAGCAGTTCTTC.

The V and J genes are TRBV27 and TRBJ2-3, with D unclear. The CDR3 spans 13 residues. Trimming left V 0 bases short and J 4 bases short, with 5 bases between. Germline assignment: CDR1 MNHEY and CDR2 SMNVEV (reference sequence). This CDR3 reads CASSLSISDTQYF. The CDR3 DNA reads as TGTGCCAGCAGTTTATCGATCTCAGATACGCAGTATTTT.

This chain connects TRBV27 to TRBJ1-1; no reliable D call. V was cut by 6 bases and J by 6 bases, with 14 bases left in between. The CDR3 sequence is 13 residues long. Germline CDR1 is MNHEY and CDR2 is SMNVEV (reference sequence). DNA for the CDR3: TGTGCCAGCAGCCGAATGGGGAGCGCTGAAGCTTTCTTT. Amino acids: CASSRMGSAEAFF.

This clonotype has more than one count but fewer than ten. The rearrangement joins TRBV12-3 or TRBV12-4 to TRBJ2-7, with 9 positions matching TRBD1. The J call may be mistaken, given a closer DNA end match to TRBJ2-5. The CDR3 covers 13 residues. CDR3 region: CASSLGQGKTQYF. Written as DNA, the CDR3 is TGTGCCAGCAGTTTGGGACAGGGAAAGACCCAGTACTTC.

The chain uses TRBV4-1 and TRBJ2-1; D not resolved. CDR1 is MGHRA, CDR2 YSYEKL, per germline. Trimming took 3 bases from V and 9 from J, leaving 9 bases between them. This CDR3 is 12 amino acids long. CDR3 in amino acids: CASSHPYGEQFF. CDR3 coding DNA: TGCGCCAGCAGCCACCCCTATGGTGAGCAGTTCTTC.

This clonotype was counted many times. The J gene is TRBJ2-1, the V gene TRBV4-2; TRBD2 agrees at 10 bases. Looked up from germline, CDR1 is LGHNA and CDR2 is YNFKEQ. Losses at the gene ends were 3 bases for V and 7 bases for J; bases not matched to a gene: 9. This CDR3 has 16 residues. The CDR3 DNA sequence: TGTGCCAGCAGCCAGGGTCCAAGCGGGGGGGAAAATGAGCAGTTCTTC. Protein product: CASSQGPSGGENEQFF.

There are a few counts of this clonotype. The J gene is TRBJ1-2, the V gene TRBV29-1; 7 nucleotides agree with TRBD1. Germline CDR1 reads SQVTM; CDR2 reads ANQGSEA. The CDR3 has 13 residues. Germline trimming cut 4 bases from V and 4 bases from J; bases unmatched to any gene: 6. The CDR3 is CSVGQGRSYGYTF. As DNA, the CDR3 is TGCAGCGTTGGACAGGGAAGAAGCTATGGCTACACCTTC.

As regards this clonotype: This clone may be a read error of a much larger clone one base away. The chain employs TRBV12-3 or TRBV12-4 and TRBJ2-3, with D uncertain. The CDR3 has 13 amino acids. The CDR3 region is CASSSLFPDTRYF. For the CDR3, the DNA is TGTGCCAGCAGTTCCCTCTTCCCAGATACGCGGTATTTT.

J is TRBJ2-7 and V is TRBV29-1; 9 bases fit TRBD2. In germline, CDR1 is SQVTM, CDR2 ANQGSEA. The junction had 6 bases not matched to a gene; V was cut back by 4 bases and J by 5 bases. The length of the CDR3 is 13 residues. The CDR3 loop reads CSVGASGADEQYF. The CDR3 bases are TGCAGCGTTGGAGCTAGCGGGGCCGACGAGCAGTACTTC.